One sample yielded the 13 T cell receptor beta chains listed below, sequenced in a study of PD-1 blockade in classical Hodgkin lymphoma. As to time point: newly diagnosed, previously untreated cHL patient sample. By magnetic negative selection, CD4+ T cells were purified from thawed PBMCs. Clones were sequenced by immunoSEQ multiplex PCR, and TCRdb holds only the in-frame ones, with some missing. Found here are under 40,000 clones, about 88% of them singletons; the top ten hold 1% to 1.5%. Sequenced material: CD4+ T cells from blood. The receptors were sampled from a human donor with classical Hodgkin lymphoma.

This rearrangement joins TRBV7-2 to TRBJ2-7; 11 positions match TRBD2. CDR3 size: 15 residues. The germline CDR1 and CDR2 sequences are SGHTA and FQGNSA. J gave up 4 bases and V 2 bases, and 4 bases lay outside the gene matches. CDR3 residues: CASSLIAGGPYEQYF. CDR3 DNA: TGTGCCAGCAGCTTAATAGCGGGAGGGCCTTACGAGCAGTACTTC.

This chain links TRBV5-1 with TRBJ1-3; D is unclear. Germline V gene lookup returns CDR1 SGHRS and CDR2 YFSETQ. The V end was cut by 1 base, the J end by 4 bases, with 3 bases between. The CDR3 loop spans 12 amino acids. CDR3 residues: CASSLSGNTIYF. DNA of the CDR3: TGCGCCAGCAGCTTGTCCGGAAACACCATATATTTT. The full variable domain, with the rest looked up from reference TRBV5-1 and TRBJ1-3, is KAGVTQTPRYLIKTRGQQVTLSCSPISGHRSVSWYQQTPGQGLQFLFEYFSETQRNKGNFPGRFSGRQFSNSRSEMNVSTLELGDSALYLCASSLSGNTIYFGEGSWLTVV.

The chain has TRBV4-1 and TRBJ2-5; TRBD2 matches 12 bases. CDR3 length: 16 residues. CDR1 and CDR2 from the germline V gene are MGHRA and YSYEKL. Trimming cost V 4 bases and J 6 bases; bases outside gene matches: 9. The CDR3 is CASSRLLAGGEKTQYF. CDR3 coding DNA: TGCGCCAGCAGCCGGCTACTAGCGGGAGGCGAGAAGACCCAGTACTTC.

This clone was counted a few times. This sequence joins TRBV19 and TRBJ1-2; D is undetermined. Trimming pared 8 bases from V and 4 bases from J, leaving 8 bases between. The CDR3 contains 11 residues. Germline CDR1 LNHDA, CDR2 SQIVND (reference sequence). This chain's CDR3 is CASREAYGYTF. The CDR3 DNA reads as TGTGCCAGTCGTGAGGCCTATGGCTACACCTTC.

The chain links TRBV5-4 to TRBJ2-5, with D perhaps TRBD1 (6 bases). Germline assignment: CDR1 SGHNT and CDR2 YYREEE (reference sequence). Deletions cut 4 bases from V and 5 bases from J, with 18 bases between. This CDR3 comprises 15 residues. CDR3 residues: CASSREGVLQETQYF. CDR3 DNA sequence: TGTGCCAGCAGCCGTGAGGGGGTTTTACAGGAGACCCAGTACTTC.

The chain is built from TRBV9 and TRBJ2-5, with 13 bases that match TRBD2. CDR1 SGDLS and CDR2 YYNGEE come from the germline V gene. J gave up 5 bases and V 4 bases, and 11 bases lay outside the gene matches. This CDR3 contains 17 residues. The CDR3 here is CASSSPRTSGSRETQYF. The CDR3 DNA is TGTGCCAGCAGCTCCCCCAGGACTAGCGGGAGTCGCGAGACCCAGTACTTC.

The V and J genes are TRBV14 and TRBJ2-4, with a possible D match to TRBD2 (6 bases). CDR3 length equals 14 residues. The V end was cut by 5 bases, the J end by 7 bases, with 15 bases between. Per germline, CDR1 SGHDN and CDR2 FVKESK. CDR3 bases: TGTGCCAGCAGCACGAGGGACTTAAGGAACATTCAGTACTTC. This gives the protein CASSTRDLRNIQYF.

This rearrangement joins TRBV6-5 to TRBJ2-3; TRBD1 matches 10 bases. This CDR3 is 12 amino acids long. CDR1 and CDR2 from the germline V gene are MNHEY and SVGAGI. V lost 6 bases, J lost 9 bases, and 3 bases stayed unmatched. The CDR3, as DNA: TGTGCCAGCAGCAAGGACAGGGGGACGCAGTATTTT. It codes for CASSKDRGTQYF.

The J gene is TRBJ2-1, the V gene TRBV5-1; 14 bases line up with TRBD2. This CDR3 contains 18 residues. Germline lookup yields CDR1 SGHRS and CDR2 YFSETQ. Trimming at V came to 4 bases and at J to 5 bases, leaving 11 bases not matched to a gene. The CDR3 DNA sequence: TGCGCCAGCAGCCCCGGGACTAGCGGGAGATCAGGGCACAATGAGCAGTTCTTC. Amino acid sequence: CASSPGTSGRSGHNEQFF.

This chain connects TRBV18 to TRBJ1-4; D gene unclear. The V gene's germline CDR1 is KGHSH and CDR2 LQKENI. The CDR3 covers 16 residues. V was pared by 3 bases and J by 2 bases, with 13 bases between. CDR3: CASSPRARGTNEKLFF. The CDR3 coding sequence is TGTGCCAGCTCACCGAGGGCCCGCGGGACTAATGAAAAACTGTTTTTT. The entire variable domain, with the rest obtained from reference TRBV18 and TRBJ1-4, is as follows: NAGVMQNPRHLVRRRGQEARLRCSPMKGHSHVYWYRQLPEEGLKFMVYLQKENIIDESGMPKERFSAEFPKEGPSILRIQQVVRGDSAAYFCASSPRARGTNEKLFFGSGTQLSVL.

The V call is TRBV28, the J call TRBJ1-3; possibly TRBD1 for D (5 bases). Germline V lookup: CDR1 MDHEN, CDR2 SYDVKM. This CDR3 comprises 14 residues. Trimming shortened V by 5 bases and J by 0 bases, and 8 bases separated the two germline ends. The CDR3 protein is CASSPGYSGNTIYF. The DNA for the CDR3 is TGTGCCAGCAGTCCAGGGTACTCTGGAAACACCATATATTTT.

The V call is TRBV27, the J call TRBJ1-1; the D is unclear. V shed 8 bases and J shed 3 bases, with 16 bases lying between them. CDR3 length: 14 amino acids. Germline CDR1 is MNHEY and CDR2 is SMNVEV (reference sequence). The CDR3 coding sequence is TGTGCCAGCCGTGTCGCGAACTCGTACACTGAAGCTTTCTTT. As protein: CASRVANSYTEAFF.

The chain carries TRBV14 and TRBJ1-2; D gene unclear. Between the trimmed V and J ends, which lost 1 base and 4 bases, there was a span of 13 bases. The CDR3 loop spans 15 amino acids. CDR1 is SGHDN, CDR2 FVKESK, per germline. CDR3 residues: CASSQGPGGIYGYTF. The CDR3 DNA follows: TGTGCCAGCAGCCAAGGCCCGGGAGGCATCTATGGCTACACCTTC.